These 22 T cell receptor beta chains were sequenced from one sample in a study of fetal regulatory T cell absence and autoimmunity. Repertoires were generated with immunoSEQ multiplex PCR, while TCRdb's copy carries only in-frame clones and drops some. The data contain some 87,000 clones, approximately 79% of them singletons. Sequencing was performed on pancreas tissue. These receptors came from a male donor with IPEX syndrome.

The chain recombines TRBV7-6 with TRBJ2-2; possible D gene TRBD1, 6 bases. The germline V and J ends were trimmed by 1 base and 0 bases, with 6 bases remaining between them. Germline CDR1 SGHVS, CDR2 FNYEAQ. The CDR3 runs 15 residues. The CDR3 nucleotides are TGTGCCAGCAGCTTAGGGACAGCGAACACCGGGGAGCTGTTTTTT. Translation: CASSLGTANTGELFF.

The chain joins TRBV9 to TRBJ2-1; TRBD2 matches at 9 bases. CDR3 length equals 15 residues. V dropped 4 bases and J dropped 0; count of bases not matched to a gene: 2. In germline, CDR1 is SGDLS, CDR2 YYNGEE. The CDR3, as DNA: TGTGCCAGCAGCTCGACTAGCGGCTCCTACAATGAGCAGTTCTTC. Protein product: CASSSTSGSYNEQFF.

This clone was detected once. The V and J genes are TRBV6-1 and TRBJ2-3, with D maybe TRBD1 (5 bases). CDR1 and CDR2 from the germline V gene are MNHNS and SASEGT. V was clipped by 7 bases and J by 2 bases, with 16 bases between them. The CDR3 loop spans 15 amino acids. The CDR3 bases are TGTGCCAGCACCCAACGGCAGGGTTCCACAGATACGCAGTATTTT. Translating gives CASTQRQGSTDTQYF.

This chain joins TRBV4-2 and TRBJ1-4, with TRBD1 matching over 7 bases. CDR1 is LGHNA, CDR2 YNFKEQ, per germline. The CDR3 is 17 amino acids. The junction had 11 bases not matched to a gene; V was cut back by 1 base and J by 6 bases. The CDR3 is CASSQGTGGQGDEKLFF. The CDR3 DNA reads TGTGCCAGCAGCCAAGGGACGGGGGGGCAGGGGGATGAAAAACTGTTTTTT.

This clone appeared a few times. CDR3 in DNA: TGCGCCAGCAGCCAAGAAGAGTGGGAAAAACTGTTTTTT. Translated, it gives CASSQEEWEKLFF. The chain couples TRBV4-3 to TRBJ1-4; D gene uncertain. The length of the CDR3 is 13 residues. Germline values: CDR1 LGHNA, CDR2 YSLEER. V gave up 0 bases and J gave up 8 bases, with 7 bases separating them.

The CDR3 coding sequence is TGTGCCAGCAGTGAGGAACTATCCATCTACAATGAGCAGTTCTTC. This encodes CASSEELSIYNEQFF. V is TRBV2 and J is TRBJ2-1; D is unresolved. CDR3 length equals 15 residues. The V and J ends lost 3 bases and 3 bases respectively, with 12 bases between them. Germline CDR1 is SNHLY and CDR2 is FYNNEI. The whole variable domain, remainder taken from reference TRBV2 and TRBJ2-1, is EPEVTQTPSHQVTQMGQEVILRCVPISNHLYFYWYRQILGQKVEFLVSFYNNEISEKSEIFDDQFSVERPDGSNFTLKIRSTKLEDSAMYFCASSEELSIYNEQFFGPGTRLTVL.

V is TRBV11-3 and J is TRBJ2-7, with TRBD1 matching over 8 bases. The CDR3 is 16 residues long. Per germline, CDR1 SGHNT and CDR2 YENEEA. V shed 1 base, J shed 4 bases, and the junction held 9 bases outside the gene matches. This chain's CDR3 is CASSLGGQGKRYEQYF. The CDR3 region has the DNA TGTGCCAGCAGCTTAGGTGGACAGGGTAAGCGATACGAGCAGTACTTC.

The chain couples TRBV6-5 to TRBJ2-1; 8 bases map to TRBD2. J was trimmed by 7 bases and V by 6 bases; bases with no gene match: 11. Germline CDR1 is MNHEY and CDR2 is SVGAGI. CDR3 length equals 15 residues. In nucleotides, the CDR3 is TGTGCCAGCAGCTGGACTAGCCAGTTGAGTAATGAGCAGTTCTTC. This codes for CASSWTSQLSNEQFF.

A few counts support this clone. The chain employs TRBV6-5 and TRBJ1-2; possible D gene TRBD1, 6 bases. The CDR3 is 14 amino acids. Trimming took off 7 bases at V and 1 base at J, with 13 bases between the two ends. Per germline, CDR1 MNHEY and CDR2 SVGAGI. The CDR3 coding sequence is TGTGCCAGCAAGGCCGGGACACTTAACTATGGCTACACCTTC. Its protein is CASKAGTLNYGYTF.

The table lists this clone with many counts. V is TRBV4-3 and J is TRBJ1-2; perhaps TRBD1 as D (5 bases). V lost 2 bases and J lost 4, with 5 bases in between. Per germline, CDR1 LGHNA and CDR2 YSLEER. The CDR3 consists of 12 residues. The CDR3 sequence is CASSQQGYGYTF. DNA of the CDR3: TGCGCCAGCAGCCAACAGGGCTATGGCTACACCTTC.

This clone was counted between two and nine times. This rearrangement joins TRBV9 to TRBJ2-2, with D possibly matching TRBD2 (6 bases). V shed 4 bases and J shed 2 bases, with 12 bases lying between them. CDR3 length: 15 residues. Germline-derived CDR1 and CDR2 are SGDLS and YYNGEE. CDR3 sequence: CASSPWGLNTGELFF. CDR3 bases: TGTGCCAGCAGCCCTTGGGGACTTAACACCGGGGAGCTGTTTTTT.

CDR3 nucleotides: TGTGCCAGCAGTTTATTAGGGACCTCTAATTCACCCCTCCACTTT. Its protein is CASSLLGTSNSPLHF. This chain connects TRBV27 to TRBJ1-6, with a tentative D call TRBD1 (5 bases). Deletions cut 1 base from V and 6 bases from J, with 10 bases between. The CDR3 sequence is 15 residues long. The germline V gene has CDR1 MNHEY and CDR2 SMNVEV (reference sequence).

As for this clone: One end of the junction fails to match germline, which may point to a read error. The V and J genes are TRBV19 and TRBJ2-4; D is perhaps TRBD2 (6 bases). The CDR3 runs to 13 residues. In germline, CDR1 is LNHDA, CDR2 SQIVND (reference sequence). CDR3 coding DNA: TGTGCCAGTAGCAGAAGGGACTCGAAGGTTTGGGGGTTC. Protein sequence: CASSRRDSKVWGF.

The chain employs TRBV6-4 and TRBJ2-7; D unresolved. The CDR3 is made up of 12 amino acids. Germline V gene lookup returns CDR1 MRHNA and CDR2 SNTAGT. Trimming took 6 bases from V and 0 from J, leaving 6 bases between them. The CDR3 bases are TGTGCCAGCAGCTGCCTCTCCTACGAGCAGTACTTC. As protein: CASSCLSYEQYF.

V usage is TRBV5-1 and J usage is TRBJ2-7; 10 nucleotides match TRBD1. This CDR3 is built from 12 residues. Looked up from germline, CDR1 is SGHRS and CDR2 is YFSETQ. The ends lost 4 bases at V and 9 bases at J; junction bases unmatched: 4. The CDR3 sequence is CASSGTGDSQYF. The CDR3 DNA reads as TGCGCCAGCAGCGGGACAGGGGATTCGCAGTACTTC.

The rearrangement joins TRBV9 to TRBJ1-2; 10 bases are shared with TRBD1. The CDR3 sequence is 14 residues long. Germline V gene lookup returns CDR1 SGDLS and CDR2 YYNGEE. V shed 3 bases and J 4 bases; nucleotides not matched to a gene: 3. CDR3 nucleotide sequence: TGTGCCAGCAGCGAATGGGACAGGGGCTATGGCTACACCTTC. It specifies CASSEWDRGYGYTF.

The V call is TRBV19, the J call TRBJ1-1; a possible D gene is TRBD1 (5 bases). V gave up 3 bases and J gave up 0 bases, with 8 bases separating them. This CDR3 spans 14 amino acids. Germline V gives CDR1 LNHDA, CDR2 SQIVND (reference sequence). The CDR3 loop is CASSIQGMNTEAFF. The CDR3 DNA reads as TGTGCCAGTAGTATTCAGGGTATGAACACTGAAGCTTTCTTT.

The V call is TRBV11-3, the J call TRBJ2-1, with no clear D. CDR3 size: 12 residues. Trimming took off 5 bases at V and 7 bases at J, with 9 bases between the two ends. Germline V gene lookup returns CDR1 SGHNT and CDR2 YENEEA. The chain's CDR3 is CASSKTWNEQFF. The CDR3 coding sequence is TGTGCCAGCAGCAAAACCTGGAATGAGCAGTTCTTC.

This clone was seen more than once but under ten times. This chain links TRBV2 with TRBJ1-2; D remains unclear. The CDR3 totals 10 residues. Trimming removed 5 bases at V and 7 bases at J, with 5 bases between. From germline, CDR1 is SNHLY and CDR2 FYNNEI. The CDR3 sequence: CASSYSGYTF. Here the CDR3 DNA reads TGTGCCAGCAGTTATTCTGGCTACACCTTC. Combining the CDR3 with reference TRBV2 and TRBJ1-2 gives the whole variable domain EPEVTQTPSHQVTQMGQEVILRCVPISNHLYFYWYRQILGQKVEFLVSFYNNEISEKSEIFDDQFSVERPDGSNFTLKIRSTKLEDSAMYFCASSYSGYTFGSGTRLTVV.

The V gene is TRBV16, the J gene TRBJ1-1, with TRBD1 as a possible D gene (5 bases). Trimming stripped 1 base from V and 4 bases from J, with 19 bases between. The CDR3 sequence is 17 residues long. From germline, CDR1 is KGHSY and CDR2 FQNENV. CDR3 residues: CASSQFLRVQVSTEAFF. In DNA form, the CDR3 reads TGTGCCAGCAGCCAATTTTTACGGGTACAGGTTAGCACTGAAGCTTTCTTT. The entire variable domain, with the rest obtained from reference TRBV16 and TRBJ1-1, is as follows: GEEVAQTPKHLVRGEGQKAKLYCAPIKGHSYVFWYQQVLKNEFKFLISFQNENVFDETGMPKERFSAKCLPNSPCSLEIQATKLEDSAVYFCASSQFLRVQVSTEAFFGQGTRLTVV.

This clone has only one observation. This rearrangement joins TRBV7-8 to TRBJ2-5, with 8 bases aligning to TRBD1. In germline, CDR1 is SGHVS, CDR2 FQNEAQ. After removal of 5 bases from V and 1 base from J, the junction contained 12 bases not matched to a gene. The CDR3 length is 17 residues. CDR3 region: CASSPYPTGESQETQYF. DNA of the CDR3: TGTGCCAGCAGCCCTTACCCGACAGGGGAGTCCCAAGAGACCCAGTACTTC.

This chain uses TRBV6-6 with TRBJ1-6, with D uncertain. V was clipped by 2 bases and J by 4 bases, with 3 bases between them. The CDR3 is 13 residues long. The V gene's germline CDR1 is MNHNY and CDR2 SVGAGI (reference sequence). CDR3 in DNA: TGTGCCAGCAGTTACCGTTATAATTCACCCCTCCACTTT. Translated: CASSYRYNSPLHF.